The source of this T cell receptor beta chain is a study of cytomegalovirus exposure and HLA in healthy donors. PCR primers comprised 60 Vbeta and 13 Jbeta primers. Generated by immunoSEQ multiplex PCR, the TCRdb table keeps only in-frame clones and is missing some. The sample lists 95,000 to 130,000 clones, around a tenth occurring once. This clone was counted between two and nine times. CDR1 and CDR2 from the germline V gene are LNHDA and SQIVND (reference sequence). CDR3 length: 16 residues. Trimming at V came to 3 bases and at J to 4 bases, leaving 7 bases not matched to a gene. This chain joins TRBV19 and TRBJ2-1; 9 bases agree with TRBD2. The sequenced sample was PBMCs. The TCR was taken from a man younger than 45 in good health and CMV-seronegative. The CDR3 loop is CASSIRREGPYNEQFF. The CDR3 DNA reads TGTGCCAGTAGTATTAGGCGGGAGGGCCCGTACAATGAGCAGTTCTTC.